What follows are 7 T cell receptor beta chains derived from one specimen sequenced in a study of cytomegalovirus exposure and HLA in healthy donors. The PCR used 60 Vbeta and 13 Jbeta primers. Sequenced by immunoSEQ multiplex PCR; TCRdb stores in-frame clones only, minus some. The data contain over 150,000 clones, roughly 84% of them singletons. Material for sequencing was PBMCs. Source of these receptors: a boy between 2 and 10 years old in good health and CMV-seronegative.

This clone was recorded a few times. The chain employs TRBV4-1 and TRBJ2-1, with D uncertain. Germline CDR1 and CDR2: MGHRA and YSYEKL. The ends were cut back, 1 base at V and 6 bases at J, with 13 bases in the middle. The CDR3 length is 15 residues. CDR3 loop: CASSQAIPPSNEQFF. CDR3 bases: TGCGCCAGCAGCCAAGCGATCCCCCCTAGCAATGAGCAGTTCTTC.

This clone has only one observation. The V call is TRBV21-1, the J call TRBJ2-2; TRBD2, as called in the table, went unchecked against the DNA. TRBV21-1 is marked as a pseudogene. The length of the CDR3 is 15 residues. CDR3 region: CASISKRENTGELFF. CDR3 nucleotides: TGTGCCAGCATCTCAAAGAGGGAGAACACCGGGGAGCTGTTTTTT.

The J gene is TRBJ2-7, the V gene TRBV10-2; 10 nucleotides agree with TRBD2. Germline values: CDR1 WSHSY, CDR2 SAAADI. With 0 bases clipped from V and 5 bases from J, the junction kept 7 bases outside the gene matches. There are 16 residues in the CDR3. CDR3 amino acids: CASSESQAGGPHEQYF. DNA for the CDR3: TGCGCCAGCAGTGAGTCGCAAGCGGGAGGGCCCCACGAGCAGTACTTC.

V usage is TRBV10-3 and J usage is TRBJ2-5; 10 bases align to TRBD1. V gave up 3 bases and J gave up 4 bases; unmatched junction bases: 8. CDR3 size: 16 residues. Germline V gene sequence: CDR1 ENHRY, CDR2 SYGVKD. In DNA, the CDR3 is TGTGCCATCAGTGATACCGGGACAGGGGTTGGAGAGACCCAGTACTTC. Its translation is CAISDTGTGVGETQYF.

The chain recombines TRBV5-4 with TRBJ1-4; a possible D gene is TRBD1 (5 bases). V shed 0 bases and J shed 4 bases, with 10 bases lying between them. CDR1 is SGHNT, CDR2 YYREEE, per germline (reference sequence). The CDR3 is 15 amino acids. The chain's CDR3 is CASSLATDFNEKLFF. The CDR3 DNA reads as TGTGCCAGCAGCTTGGCGACAGACTTTAATGAAAAACTGTTTTTT.

The rearrangement uses TRBV28 and TRBJ2-1, with TRBD1 identical over 10 bases. The CDR3 contains 16 residues. J was trimmed by 7 bases and V by 2 bases; bases with no gene match: 8. Germline lookup yields CDR1 MDHEN and CDR2 SYDVKM. CDR3 protein: CASSLDRGRVGNEQFF. CDR3 DNA: TGTGCCAGCAGTTTAGACAGGGGGCGTGTGGGAAATGAGCAGTTCTTC. The full variable domain, completed using reference TRBV28 and TRBJ2-1, is DVKVTQSSRYLVKRTGEKVFLECVQDMDHENMFWYRQDPGLGLRLIYFSYDVKMKEKGDIPEGYSVSREKKERFSLILESASTNQTSMYLCASSLDRGRVGNEQFFGPGTRLTVL.

This sequence joins TRBV4-1 and TRBJ1-1; D remains ambiguous. The germline CDR1 and CDR2 sequences are MGHRA and YSYEKL. The CDR3 loop spans 15 amino acids. The ends were cut back, 2 bases at V and 0 bases at J, with 10 bases in the middle. CDR3 residues: CASSQQEALNTEAFF. CDR3 bases: TGCGCCAGCAGCCAACAAGAGGCCCTGAACACTGAAGCTTTCTTT.